The next 15 T cell receptor beta chains were all read from a single sample in a study of cytomegalovirus exposure and HLA in healthy donors. This table comes from immunoSEQ multiplex PCR, and its TCRdb copy is limited to in-frame clones, with some not included. The sample includes around 93,000 clones, about 85% seen only once; the top ten take 20% to 25%. Sample: PBMCs. These receptors all stem from a man younger than 35 in good health and CMV-seropositive.

The rearrangement links TRBV15 to TRBJ1-2; D is possibly TRBD1 (6 bases). Germline-derived CDR1 and CDR2 are LNHNV and YYDKDF (reference sequence). Trimming took 3 bases from V and 0 from J, leaving 17 bases between them. CDR3 size: 17 residues. CDR3 amino acids: CATSSRTVLRANYGYTF. The CDR3 DNA reads as TGTGCCACCAGCAGCCGGACAGTCCTCCGGGCTAACTATGGCTACACCTTC.

This clone was seen repeatedly, ten times or more. The rearrangement links TRBV28 to TRBJ2-2, with 8 bases lining up with TRBD1. V gave up 3 bases and J gave up 5 bases; unmatched junction bases: 5. CDR1 and CDR2 (germline): MDHEN, SYDVKM. This CDR3 is built from 15 residues. Written as DNA, the CDR3 is TGTGCCAGCAGTTTTCTGACAGGGGAGACCGGGGAGCTGTTTTTT. Protein product: CASSFLTGETGELFF. The full variable domain, in which reference TRBV28 and TRBJ2-2 provide the parts outside the CDR3, is DVKVTQSSRYLVKRTGEKVFLECVQDMDHENMFWYRQDPGLGLRLIYFSYDVKMKEKGDIPEGYSVSREKKERFSLILESASTNQTSMYLCASSFLTGETGELFFGEGSRLTVL.

This sequence joins TRBV29-1 and TRBJ2-2; D may be TRBD1 (6 bases). Between the trimmed V and J ends, which lost 3 bases and 7 bases, there was a span of 15 bases. CDR1 and CDR2 from the germline V gene are SQVTM and ANQGSEA. The CDR3 is 14 amino acids. The CDR3: CSVDRGWAVGELFF. CDR3 in DNA: TGCAGCGTTGATAGGGGGTGGGCAGTCGGGGAGCTGTTTTTT.

The genes are TRBV5-6 and TRBJ2-5; 10 bases map to TRBD2. Per germline, CDR1 SGHDT and CDR2 YYEEEE. J was trimmed by 5 bases and V by 2 bases; bases with no gene match: 3. The CDR3 is 14 residues long. CDR3 bases: TGTGCCAGCAGCTTAGGAGCGGGAGGGGAGACCCAGTACTTC. Its protein is CASSLGAGGETQYF.

The CDR3 sequence: CAWVRGTATPPYEQYF. The CDR3 coding sequence is TGTGCCTGGGTACGAGGGACAGCCACACCACCTTACGAGCAGTACTTC. The chain uses TRBV30 and TRBJ2-7, with TRBD1 matching 7 bases. The V and J ends lost 5 bases and 4 bases, in that order; junction bases with no gene match: 17. In germline, CDR1 is GTSNPN, CDR2 SVGIG (reference sequence). CDR3 length equals 16 residues. Drawing the rest from reference TRBV30 and TRBJ2-7, the complete variable domain is SQTIHQWPATLVQPVGSPLSLECTVEGTSNPNLYWYRQAAGRGLQLLFYSVGIGQISSEVPQNLSASRPQDRQFILSSKKLLLSDSGFYLCAWVRGTATPPYEQYFGPGTRLTVT.

This clone showed up just a few times. This chain links TRBV18 with TRBJ1-1; a weak D match, TRBD1 (5 bases). Trimming took off 1 base at V and 2 bases at J, with 8 bases between the two ends. Germline assignment: CDR1 KGHSH and CDR2 LQKENI. The CDR3 has 14 amino acids. The CDR3 protein is CASSPQGINTEAFF. The CDR3 DNA follows: TGTGCCAGCTCACCACAGGGGATTAACACTGAAGCTTTCTTT.

This chain connects TRBV5-4 to TRBJ2-5; 8 bases are shared with TRBD1. The CDR3 length is 14 residues. Germline V gene data show CDR1 as SGHNT and CDR2 as YYREEE (reference sequence). V dropped 4 bases and J dropped 5; count of bases not matched to a gene: 7. This CDR3 is CASSLEGQAETQYF. The CDR3 DNA reads TGTGCCAGCAGCCTCGAGGGACAGGCTGAGACCCAGTACTTC.

The V gene is TRBV7-6, the J gene TRBJ1-1; D is possibly TRBD1 (6 bases). This CDR3 is built from 19 residues. Per the germline V gene, CDR1 is SGHVS and CDR2 is FNYEAQ. Between the trimmed V and J ends, which lost 1 base and 1 base, there was a span of 22 bases. CDR3 amino acids: CASSLELENPGQQNTEAFF. The CDR3 region has the DNA TGTGCCAGCAGCTTAGAATTGGAGAATCCGGGACAACAGAACACTGAAGCTTTCTTT.

This clone has only one observation. The chain has TRBV6-6 and TRBJ2-3; D not certain. CDR1 is MNHNY and CDR2 is SVGAGI in the germline V gene (reference sequence). The ends were cut back, 7 bases at V and 4 bases at J, with 15 bases in the middle. This CDR3 spans 14 amino acids. The CDR3 nucleotides read TGTGCCAGCAAAAGAGCCGTTGGGCCAGATACGCAGTATTTT. Encoded protein: CASKRAVGPDTQYF.

The V call is TRBV28, the J call TRBJ2-2; TRBD2 matches at 10 bases. The CDR3 covers 17 residues. Trimming took 4 bases from V and 4 from J; bases not matched to a gene: 9. Germline CDR1 and CDR2: MDHEN and SYDVKM. CDR3 in DNA: TGTGCCAGCAGTTCCTTACCCGGGACTAGCGCCACCGGGGAGCTGTTTTTT. It codes for CASSSLPGTSATGELFF.

The V gene is TRBV7-9, the J gene TRBJ2-4; a possible D gene is TRBD2 (6 bases). Germline assignment: CDR1 SEHNR and CDR2 FQNEAQ (reference sequence). The V gene lost 7 bases and the J gene lost 9 bases, with 16 bases spanning the gap. The CDR3 totals 13 residues. The CDR3 DNA is TGTGCCAGCAACGCGGTGGAGGGAGGCATTCAGTACTTC. It codes for CASNAVEGGIQYF.

V is TRBV28 and J is TRBJ1-4, with 8 bases lining up with TRBD1. The CDR3 covers 14 residues. With 6 bases clipped from V and 8 bases from J, the junction kept 8 bases outside the gene matches. Germline V CDR1 and CDR2: MDHEN, SYDVKM. The CDR3 DNA reads TGTGCCAGCAGCCTGACAGGGGTGAGGGAAAAACTGTTTTTT. It translates to CASSLTGVREKLFF.

The chain employs TRBV7-2 and TRBJ2-1, with TRBD2 matching 11 bases. This CDR3 is 19 amino acids long. The germline V gene has CDR1 SGHTA and CDR2 FQGNSA. The V and J ends lost 1 base and 3 bases, in that order; junction bases with no gene match: 11. The CDR3, as DNA: TGTGCCAGCAGCTTAGATCCGGGAACTAGCGGGAGTTACTACAATGAGCAGTTCTTC. It specifies CASSLDPGTSGSYYNEQFF.

V gene TRBV27 combines with J gene TRBJ2-3, with D unclear. CDR3 length: 14 amino acids. Trimming took off 7 bases at V and 6 bases at J, with 17 bases between the two ends. CDR1 and CDR2 (germline): MNHEY, SMNVEV (reference sequence). Here the CDR3 DNA reads TGTGCCAGCATGACGAGGTCTAGTTCTGATACGCAGTATTTT. Amino acids: CASMTRSSSDTQYF.

This chain joins TRBV18 and TRBJ1-4; D remains ambiguous. V dropped 1 base and J dropped 2 bases, with 8 bases sitting between them. Germline loops: CDR1 KGHSH, CDR2 LQKENI. The CDR3 contains 15 residues. The CDR3 loop is CASSPRGNTNEKLFF. The CDR3 region has the DNA TGTGCCAGCTCACCACGCGGGAATACTAATGAAAAACTGTTTTTT.